A single sample gave rise to the 14 T cell receptor beta chains below, sequenced in a study of blood T cell repertoires in COVID-19. Profiled with immunoSEQ multiplex PCR; TCRdb holds only in-frame clones, not every one. The data contain approximately 300,000 clones, about 83% of them seen just once; the ten biggest clones take up around 1.2%. Material for sequencing was peripheral blood. The source of these receptors is a woman aged 45-60 years with acute or convalescent COVID-19.

This chain uses TRBV4-1 with TRBJ2-3; 7 bases agree with TRBD2. Looked up from germline, CDR1 is MGHRA and CDR2 is YSYEKL. The CDR3 consists of 16 residues. Trimming cost V 0 bases and J 0 bases; bases outside gene matches: 3. The CDR3 region is CASSQDFSGSTDTQYF. Here the CDR3 DNA reads TGCGCCAGCAGCCAAGATTTTAGCGGGAGCACAGATACGCAGTATTTT.

The chain is built from TRBV9 and TRBJ2-3, with 11 nucleotides matching TRBD2. Per germline, CDR1 SGDLS and CDR2 YYNGEE. The CDR3 consists of 17 residues. V was pared by 4 bases and J by 5 bases, with 12 bases of the junction left unmatched. The CDR3 here is CASSSGTSGLGVDTQYF. The CDR3 DNA follows: TGTGCCAGCAGCTCAGGGACTAGCGGTTTGGGGGTAGATACGCAGTATTTT.

This chain joins TRBV6-5 and TRBJ2-7, with D perhaps TRBD1 (6 bases). CDR1 is MNHEY and CDR2 is SVGAGI in the germline V gene. V shed 4 bases and J shed 4 bases, with 11 bases lying between them. This CDR3 is 13 amino acids long. The DNA of the CDR3 is TGTGCCAGCAGTTCCGGACAGCGATACGAGCAGTACGTC. Protein sequence: CASSSGQRYEQYV.

The chain joins TRBV20-1 to TRBJ1-2; D unresolved. V gave up 3 bases and J gave up 7 bases, with 12 bases separating them. Germline V gives CDR1 DFQATT, CDR2 SNEGSKA (reference sequence). The CDR3 loop spans 12 amino acids. The CDR3 nucleotides are TGCAGTGCTAGTAGTCAGTTTGCTGGCTACACCTTC. It specifies CSASSQFAGYTF.

A few counts support this clone. The CDR3 DNA reads TGTGCCAGCAGCCTCAGACAGGTTCCCTACGAGCAGTACGTC. It is translated as CASSLRQVPYEQYV. The rearrangement joins TRBV5-6 to TRBJ2-7, with D tentatively TRBD1 (6 bases). The CDR3 spans 14 residues. Looked up from germline, CDR1 is SGHDT and CDR2 is YYEEEE. Trimming pared 4 bases from V and 2 bases from J, leaving 13 bases between.

DNA of the CDR3: TGTGCCAGCAGCATGACAGCCTACGAGCAGTACTTC. Its protein product is CASSMTAYEQYF. The chain joins TRBV7-9 to TRBJ2-7, with D possibly matching TRBD1 (5 bases). Trimming took off 5 bases at V and 2 bases at J, with 7 bases between the two ends. Germline-derived CDR1 and CDR2 are SEHNR and FQNEAQ (reference sequence). The CDR3 runs to 12 residues.

The chain uses TRBV6-5 and TRBJ1-1; weak D call: TRBD1 (6 bases). Germline CDR1 and CDR2: MNHEY and SVGAGI. Trimming removed 5 bases from V and 4 bases from J, with 8 bases in between. The CDR3 loop spans 12 amino acids. The CDR3 protein is CASSTGSTEAFF. Here the CDR3 DNA reads TGTGCCAGCAGTACAGGGAGCACTGAAGCTTTCTTT.

The rearrangement joins TRBV2 to TRBJ1-4; the match to TRBD1 covers 10 bases. The V gene's germline CDR1 is SNHLY and CDR2 FYNNEI. This CDR3 comprises 16 residues. The J segment lost 8 bases and the V segment lost 3 bases, leaving 9 bases of the junction unmatched. CDR3 residues: CASSEESPGQGEKLFF. The CDR3 DNA follows: TGTGCCAGCAGTGAGGAGAGTCCGGGACAGGGGGAAAAACTGTTTTTT.

V is TRBV3-1 (or the pseudogene TRBV3-2) and J is TRBJ1-5; TRBD1 is a possible D gene (6 bases). Per the germline V gene, CDR1 is LGHDT and CDR2 is YNNKEL (reference sequence). The germline V and J ends were trimmed by 5 bases and 6 bases, with 8 bases remaining between them. The CDR3 is 12 residues long. The DNA for the CDR3 is TGTGCCAGCAGCAGCAGGGGTCAGCCCCAGCATTTT. Residues: CASSSRGQPQHF.

In its sample, this clone was seen once. V and J are TRBV5-6 and TRBJ2-1; 9 bases are shared with TRBD2. Germline loops: CDR1 SGHDT, CDR2 YYEEEE. Trimming took 0 bases from V and 4 from J; bases not matched to a gene: 8. This CDR3 is built from 17 residues. Written as DNA, the CDR3 is TGTGCCAGCAGCTTGGAGGCTAGCGGGGAGGCGTACAATGAGCAGTTCTTC. Translated, it gives CASSLEASGEAYNEQFF. The full variable domain, completed using reference TRBV5-6 and TRBJ2-1, is DAGVTQSPTHLIKTRGQQVTLRCSPKSGHDTVSWYQQALGQGPQFIFQYYEEEERQRGNFPDRFSGHQFPNYSSELNVNALLLGDSALYLCASSLEASGEAYNEQFFGPGTRLTVL.

The rearrangement links TRBV7-9 to TRBJ1-2, with 7 nucleotides matching TRBD1. Germline CDR1 is SEHNR and CDR2 is FQNEAQ (reference sequence). Trimming took 4 bases from V and 1 from J; bases not matched to a gene: 6. This CDR3 is built from 15 residues. The CDR3 nucleotides are TGTGCCAGCAGCTCTCCAGGGGGGTTTAACTATGGCTACACCTTC. Protein product: CASSSPGGFNYGYTF.

The J gene is TRBJ2-1, the V gene TRBV7-6; perhaps TRBD1 as D (5 bases). The CDR3 length is 13 residues. Looked up from germline, CDR1 is SGHVS and CDR2 is FNYEAQ. Trimming removed 3 bases at V and 4 bases at J, with 7 bases between. CDR3 amino acids: CASSLTEYNEQFF. In DNA, the CDR3 is TGTGCCAGCAGCTTGACAGAGTACAATGAGCAGTTCTTC.

V usage is TRBV5-1 and J usage is TRBJ2-1; 9 bases match TRBD2. Germline CDR1 is SGHRS and CDR2 is YFSETQ. V lost 0 bases to trimming and J lost 7 bases; unmatched junction nucleotides: 5. The CDR3 length is 15 residues. CDR3 sequence reads: CASSLGLADLNEQFF. The CDR3 coding sequence is TGCGCCAGCAGCTTGGGACTAGCGGACCTAAATGAGCAGTTCTTC.

Points on this clone: Germline and junction disagree at one end, which may indicate a read error. The chain employs TRBV20-1 and TRBJ2-3; D is undetermined. CDR3 size: 11 residues. Germline CDR1 DFQATT, CDR2 SNEGSKA (reference sequence). The CDR3 sequence: CSVHSRDTQYF. CDR3 sequence (DNA): TGCAGTGTTCATAGCAGAGATACGCAGTATTTT.